In its sample, the clone carrying this T cell receptor (beta chain) was seen many times. Its antigen is not known. The CDR3 has 11 residues. Trimming shortened V by 6 bases and J by 4 bases, and 6 bases separated the two germline ends. Germline V lookup: CDR1 SNHLY, CDR2 FYNNEI. Time point in this sample: persistent/refractory GD, antithyroid drugs over 5 years with positive TRAb. Scientists built the TCR library using RNA that was extracted from PBMCs. Each of the patients was recruited from an endocrinology department situated in Xi'an, China. The data were taken from a study of regulatory T cells in long-lasting Graves disease. The study, taken as a whole, reports: Accuracy was possibly reduced by small sample size. TRBV28, TRBJ1-2 and TRBJ2-5 emerged as the favored segments in persistent disease.

The authors built TCR beta libraries using iRepertoire HTBI primers and Arm-PCR of CDR3 regions. TCRdb reprocessed the multiplex PCR reads via MiXCR and lists one record per CDR3 protein. The repertoire consists of under 450,000 distinct CDR3 sequences, with 23% occurring once and the leading ten covering about 27%. J is TRBJ1-2 and V is TRBV2, with D unclear. Source: peripheral blood mononuclear cells (PBMCs), taken when the disease was refractory, from a patient treated with antithyroid drugs. The receptor's source is a woman in her thirties or forties with Graves disease. The CDR3 loop reads CASSVGYGYTF. CDR3 DNA sequence: TGTGCCAGCAGCGTCGGCTATGGCTACACCTTC.